Here is one T cell receptor beta chain with its context. Its recognized antigen is unknown. Per-nucleotide qualities are absent, and no much larger clonotype sits a single base away. The data originate from a study of blood T cell repertoires in COVID-19 (dated by TCRdb to the early 2020s). Regarding the study in general: Samples from collaborators originated in the United States, Italy and Spain and spanned both the acute and convalescent phases of COVID-19. The material from the prospective study consisted of cDNA or gDNA derived from T cells, B-cell-depleted T cells, or PBMCs. HLA class I and class II types, where available, came from metadata supplied by the sample provider rather than from assay-based typing. The repertoires were made available in a free public database intended to serve as a resource for research on the immune response to SARS-CoV-2. Deeply sampled blood TCRbeta repertoires from subjects exposed to, actively infected with, or recovered from COVID-19 were included in the dataset. Samples came from the ongoing ImmuneRACE study (first 160 participants) plus 1,254 subjects from 6 global collaborators. Sample metadata almost always included a de-identified subject ID, COVID-19 status, age in years and sex.

What the authors observed across the whole study: How much clinical and demographic metadata was included differed by source and by participant, and the metadata was provided uncurated.

One collaborating source in Seattle enrolled patients during active infection and followed them longitudinally through the course of disease. The collaborating institutions used their own protocols to collect whole blood in K2EDTA tubes. Collaborator samples were shipped for TCRbeta analysis as frozen whole blood, isolated PBMCs, or DNA extracted from either sample type. TCRbeta CDR3 regions were amplified from genomic DNA by means of the immunoSEQ Assay, a bias-controlled multiplex PCR. The authors' analysis ran thus. Nucleated cell counts per sample were estimated from amplification of reference gene primers within the assay. Sequence reads were collapsed and filtered to measure the absolute abundance of every unique TCRbeta CDR3 rearrangement. Productive Simpson clonality was computed per sample as the square root of Simpson's diversity index over productive rearrangements. TCRdb took over this immuneACCESS table, retaining in-frame rearrangements with V and J assigned. Such tables are incomplete; in checked studies, under half of the missing clones stem from an unresolved V gene, and the remainder is unexplained. That table supplies the V and J calls and clone size; D and trimming were determined from the DNA. This sample holds 300,000 to 400,000 clones; more than 75% were observed only once. The biggest ten clones account for about 2.3% of the sample.

As encoded in the germline V gene, CDR1 is SGHTA while CDR2 is FQGTGA. Germline trimming amounts to 3 bases on V and 10 bases on J, with 0 as the count of junction bases outside the gene matches. The CDR3 numbers 11 residues from cysteine through phenylalanine. The DNA shown is the 33-base CDR3, in frame from base 1. The clonotype was recovered from a woman in her sixties with COVID-19, enrolled during active disease. Recombination connected TRBV7-3 to TRBJ2-1; the central 7 bases match TRBD2. Material: peripheral blood. For the CDR3, the sequence is CASSFGGEQFF. The bases are TGTGCCAGCAGCTTCGGGGGGGAGCAGTTCTTC.